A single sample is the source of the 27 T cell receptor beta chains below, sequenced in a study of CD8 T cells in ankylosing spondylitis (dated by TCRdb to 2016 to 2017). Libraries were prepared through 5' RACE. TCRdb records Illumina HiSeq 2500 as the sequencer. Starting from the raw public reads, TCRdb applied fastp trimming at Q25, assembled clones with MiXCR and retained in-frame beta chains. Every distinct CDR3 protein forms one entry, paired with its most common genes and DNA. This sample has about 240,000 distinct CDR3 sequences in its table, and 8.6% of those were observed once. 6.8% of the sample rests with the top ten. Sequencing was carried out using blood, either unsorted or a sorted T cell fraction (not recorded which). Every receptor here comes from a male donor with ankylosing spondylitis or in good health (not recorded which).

The CDR3 here is CAWSVRTETEAFF. The CDR3, as DNA: TGTGCCTGGAGTGTACGAACAGAAACTGAAGCTTTCTTT. The chain links TRBV30 to TRBJ1-1; D is uncertain. The CDR3 runs to 13 residues. Trimming removed 0 bases at V and 5 bases at J, with 10 bases between. The germline V gene encodes CDR1 GTSNPN and CDR2 SVGIG (reference sequence). The full variable domain, completed using reference TRBV30 and TRBJ1-1, is SQTIHQWPATLVQPVGSPLSLECTVEGTSNPNLYWYRQAAGRGLQLLFYSVGIGQISSEVPQNLSASRPQDRQFILSSKKLLLSDSGFYLCAWSVRTETEAFFGQGTRLTVV.

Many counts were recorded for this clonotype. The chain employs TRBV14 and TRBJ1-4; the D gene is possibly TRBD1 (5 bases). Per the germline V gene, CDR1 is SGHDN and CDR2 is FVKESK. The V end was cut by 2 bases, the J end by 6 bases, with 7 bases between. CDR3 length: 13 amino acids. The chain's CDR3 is CASSQWGDEKLFF. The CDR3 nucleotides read TGTGCCAGCAGCCAATGGGGGGATGAAAAACTGTTTTTT.

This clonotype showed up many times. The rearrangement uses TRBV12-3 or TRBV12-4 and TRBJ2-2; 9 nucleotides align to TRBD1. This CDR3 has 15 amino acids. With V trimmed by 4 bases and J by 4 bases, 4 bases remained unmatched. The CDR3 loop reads CASSYRDRVTGELFF. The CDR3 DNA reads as TGTGCCAGCAGTTACCGGGACAGGGTCACCGGGGAGCTGTTTTTT.

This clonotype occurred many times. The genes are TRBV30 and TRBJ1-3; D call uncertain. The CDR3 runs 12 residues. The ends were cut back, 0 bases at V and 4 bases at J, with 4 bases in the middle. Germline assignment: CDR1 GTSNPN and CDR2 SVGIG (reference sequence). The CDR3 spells CAWSVPGNTIYF. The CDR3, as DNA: TGTGCCTGGAGTGTACCGGGAAACACCATATATTTT. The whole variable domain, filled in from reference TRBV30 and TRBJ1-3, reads SQTIHQWPATLVQPVGSPLSLECTVEGTSNPNLYWYRQAAGRGLQLLFYSVGIGQISSEVPQNLSASRPQDRQFILSSKKLLLSDSGFYLCAWSVPGNTIYFGEGSWLTVV.

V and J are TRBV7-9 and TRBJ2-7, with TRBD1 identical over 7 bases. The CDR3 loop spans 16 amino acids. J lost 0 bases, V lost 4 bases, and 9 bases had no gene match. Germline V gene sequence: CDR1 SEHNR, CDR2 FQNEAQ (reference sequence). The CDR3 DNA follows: TGTGCCAGCAGCTCCAGGACAGGACGAAACTCCTACGAGCAGTACTTC. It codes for CASSSRTGRNSYEQYF.

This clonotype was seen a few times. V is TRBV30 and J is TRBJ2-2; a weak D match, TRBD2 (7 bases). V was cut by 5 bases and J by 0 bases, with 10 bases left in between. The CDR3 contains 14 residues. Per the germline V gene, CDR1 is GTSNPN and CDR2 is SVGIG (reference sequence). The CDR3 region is CAWGGDTNTGELFF. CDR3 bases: TGTGCCTGGGGGGGGGACACGAACACCGGGGAGCTGTTTTTT.

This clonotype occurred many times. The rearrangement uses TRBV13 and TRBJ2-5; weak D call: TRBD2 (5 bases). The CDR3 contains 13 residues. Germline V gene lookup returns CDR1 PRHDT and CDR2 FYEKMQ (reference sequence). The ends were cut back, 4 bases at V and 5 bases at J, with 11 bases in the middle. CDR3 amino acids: CASSYGLRETQYF. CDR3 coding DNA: TGTGCCAGCAGCTACGGACTTCGGGAGACCCAGTACTTC. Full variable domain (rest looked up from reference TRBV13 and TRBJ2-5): AAGVIQSPRHLIKEKRETATLKCYPIPRHDTVYWYQQGPGQDPQFLISFYEKMQSDKGSIPDRFSAQQFSDYHSELNMSSLELGDSALYFCASSYGLRETQYFGPGTRLLVL.

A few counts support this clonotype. The CDR3 DNA sequence: TGTGCCAGCAGCGCGGGCCCCTCCTACAATGAGCAGTTCTTC. Translating it yields CASSAGPSYNEQFF. This chain links TRBV7-2 with TRBJ2-1; tentative D call: TRBD2 (5 bases). The germline CDR1 and CDR2 sequences are SGHTA and FQGNSA. The CDR3 has 14 residues. V lost 5 bases and J lost 0, with 8 bases in between.

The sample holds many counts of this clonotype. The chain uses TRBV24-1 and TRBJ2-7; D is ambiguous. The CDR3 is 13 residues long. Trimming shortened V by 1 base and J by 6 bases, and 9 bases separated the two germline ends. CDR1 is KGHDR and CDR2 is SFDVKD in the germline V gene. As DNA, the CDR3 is TGTGCCACCAGTGATTTAACAAGAGGCGAGCAGTACTTC. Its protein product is CATSDLTRGEQYF.

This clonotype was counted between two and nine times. CDR3 residues: CASSLLPAGGPGGELFF. In DNA form, the CDR3 reads TGTGCCAGCAGCTTATTACCAGCGGGGGGCCCGGGGGGGGAGCTGTTTTTT. The gene calls are TRBV7-2 and TRBJ2-2, with 9 bases identical to TRBD2. Per germline, CDR1 SGHTA and CDR2 FQGNSA. This CDR3 has 17 amino acids. J was trimmed by 8 bases and V by 2 bases; bases with no gene match: 12.

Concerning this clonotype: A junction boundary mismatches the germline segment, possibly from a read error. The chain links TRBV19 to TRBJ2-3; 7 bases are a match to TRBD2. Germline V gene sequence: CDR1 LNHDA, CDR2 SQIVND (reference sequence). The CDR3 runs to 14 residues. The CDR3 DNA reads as TGTGCCAGTAGTACCGGGACTATGAGGGATACGCAGTTTTTT. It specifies CASSTGTMRDTQFF.

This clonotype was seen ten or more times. The CDR3: CASSSPPGSYEQYF. Written as DNA, the CDR3 is TGTGCCAGCAGCTCGCCGCCCGGGTCCTACGAGCAGTACTTC. The chain has TRBV7-9 and TRBJ2-7; the D is unclear. The V gene's germline CDR1 is SEHNR and CDR2 FQNEAQ (reference sequence). V was pared by 4 bases and J by 1 base, with 11 bases between. This CDR3 spans 14 amino acids.

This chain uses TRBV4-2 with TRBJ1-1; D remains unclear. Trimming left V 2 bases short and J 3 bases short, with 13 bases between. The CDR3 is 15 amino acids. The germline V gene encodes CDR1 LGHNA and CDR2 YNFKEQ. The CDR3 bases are TGTGCCAGCAGCCAATACCACACAGAGTACACTGAAGCTTTCTTT. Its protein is CASSQYHTEYTEAFF.

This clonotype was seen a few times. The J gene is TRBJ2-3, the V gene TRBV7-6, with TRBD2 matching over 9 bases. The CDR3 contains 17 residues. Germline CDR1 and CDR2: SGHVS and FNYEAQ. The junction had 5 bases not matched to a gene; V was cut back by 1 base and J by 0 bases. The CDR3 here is CASSLDPSGASTDTQYF. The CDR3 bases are TGTGCCAGCAGCTTAGATCCTAGCGGGGCTAGCACAGATACGCAGTATTTT.

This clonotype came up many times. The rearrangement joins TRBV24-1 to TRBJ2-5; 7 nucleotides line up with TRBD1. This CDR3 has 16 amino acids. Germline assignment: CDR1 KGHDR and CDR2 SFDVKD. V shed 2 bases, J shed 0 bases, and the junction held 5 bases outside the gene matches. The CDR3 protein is CATSDSGTVNQETQYF. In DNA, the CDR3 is TGTGCCACCAGTGATTCCGGGACAGTGAACCAAGAGACCCAGTACTTC.

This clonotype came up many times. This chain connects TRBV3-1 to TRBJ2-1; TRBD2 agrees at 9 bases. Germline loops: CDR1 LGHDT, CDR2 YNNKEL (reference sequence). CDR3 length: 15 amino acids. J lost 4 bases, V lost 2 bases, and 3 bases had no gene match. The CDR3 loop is CASSQPGLAYNEQFF. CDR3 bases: TGTGCCAGCAGCCAACCGGGACTAGCTTACAATGAGCAGTTCTTC.

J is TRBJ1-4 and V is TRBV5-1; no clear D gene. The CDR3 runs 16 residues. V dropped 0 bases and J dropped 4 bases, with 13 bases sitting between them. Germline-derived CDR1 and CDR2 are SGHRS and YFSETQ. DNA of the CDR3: TGCGCCAGCAGCTTGGCAATACAGAAGAATAATGAAAAACTGTTTTTT. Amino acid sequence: CASSLAIQKNNEKLFF.

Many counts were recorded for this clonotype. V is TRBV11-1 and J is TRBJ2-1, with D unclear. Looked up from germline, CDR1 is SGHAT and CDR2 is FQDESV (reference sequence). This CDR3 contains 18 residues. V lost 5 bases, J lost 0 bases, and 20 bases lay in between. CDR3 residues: CASSPWGGSSSSYNEQFF. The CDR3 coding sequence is TGTGCCAGCAGCCCTTGGGGTGGGTCTTCTAGCTCCTACAATGAGCAGTTCTTC.

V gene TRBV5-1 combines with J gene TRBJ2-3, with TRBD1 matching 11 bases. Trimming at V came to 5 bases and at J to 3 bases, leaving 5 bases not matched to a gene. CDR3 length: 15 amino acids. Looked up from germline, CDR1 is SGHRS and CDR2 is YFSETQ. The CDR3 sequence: CASRDGQGATDTQYF. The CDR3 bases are TGCGCCAGCAGGGATGGACAGGGGGCGACAGATACGCAGTATTTT.

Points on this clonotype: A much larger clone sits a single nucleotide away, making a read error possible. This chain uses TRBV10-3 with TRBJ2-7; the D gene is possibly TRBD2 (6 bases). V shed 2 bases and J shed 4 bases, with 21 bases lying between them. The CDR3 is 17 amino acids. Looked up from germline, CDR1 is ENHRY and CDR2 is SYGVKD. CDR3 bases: TGTGCCATCAGTGAGAGGATTAGGGGACGGGGGTCATACGAGCAGTACTTC. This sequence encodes CAISERIRGRGSYEQYF.

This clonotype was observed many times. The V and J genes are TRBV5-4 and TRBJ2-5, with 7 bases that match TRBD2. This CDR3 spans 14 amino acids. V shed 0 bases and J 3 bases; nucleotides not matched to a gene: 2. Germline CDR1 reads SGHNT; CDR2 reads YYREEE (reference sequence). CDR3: CASSLGTSKETQYF. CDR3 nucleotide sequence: TGTGCCAGCAGCTTGGGGACTAGTAAAGAGACCCAGTACTTC.

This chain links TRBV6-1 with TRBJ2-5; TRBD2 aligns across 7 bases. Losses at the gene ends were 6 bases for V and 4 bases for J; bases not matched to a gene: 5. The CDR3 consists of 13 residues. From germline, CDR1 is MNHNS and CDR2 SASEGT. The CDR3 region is CASRETSRETQYF. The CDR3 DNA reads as TGTGCCAGCAGGGAGACTAGCCGAGAGACCCAGTACTTC.

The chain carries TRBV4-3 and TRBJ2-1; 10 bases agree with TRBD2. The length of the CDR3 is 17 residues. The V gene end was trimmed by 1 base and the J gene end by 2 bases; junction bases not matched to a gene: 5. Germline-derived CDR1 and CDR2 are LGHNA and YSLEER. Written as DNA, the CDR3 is TGCGCCAGCAGCCAAGTGAGCGGGGGGGCCCCCTACAATGAGCAGTTCTTC. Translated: CASSQVSGGAPYNEQFF.

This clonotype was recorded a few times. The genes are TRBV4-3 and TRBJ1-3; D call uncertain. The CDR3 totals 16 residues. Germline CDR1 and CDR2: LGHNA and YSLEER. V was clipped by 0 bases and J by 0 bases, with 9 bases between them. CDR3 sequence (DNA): TGCGCCAGCAGCCAAGATTTCCAATCCTCTGGAAACACCATATATTTT. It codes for CASSQDFQSSGNTIYF.

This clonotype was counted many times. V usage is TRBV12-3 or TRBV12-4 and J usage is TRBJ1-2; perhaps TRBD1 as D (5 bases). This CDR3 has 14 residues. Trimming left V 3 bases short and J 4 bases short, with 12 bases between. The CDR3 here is CASSFEGNSYGYTF. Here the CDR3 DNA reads TGTGCCAGCAGTTTCGAGGGGAACAGCTATGGCTACACCTTC.

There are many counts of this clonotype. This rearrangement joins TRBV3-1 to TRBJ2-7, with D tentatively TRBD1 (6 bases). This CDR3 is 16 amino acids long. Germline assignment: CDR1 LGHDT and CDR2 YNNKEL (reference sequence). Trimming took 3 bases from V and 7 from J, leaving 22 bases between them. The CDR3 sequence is CASSHPSGDPRGEQYF. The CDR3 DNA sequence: TGTGCCAGCAGCCATCCCTCAGGGGACCCACGGGGAGAGCAGTACTTC.

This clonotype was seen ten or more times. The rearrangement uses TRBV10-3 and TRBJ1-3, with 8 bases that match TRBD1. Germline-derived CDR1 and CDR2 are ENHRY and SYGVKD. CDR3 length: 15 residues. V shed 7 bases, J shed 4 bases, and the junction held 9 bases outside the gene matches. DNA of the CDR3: TGTGCCATCACCCTAGGACAGGGAGAAGGAAACACCATATATTTT. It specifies CAITLGQGEGNTIYF.